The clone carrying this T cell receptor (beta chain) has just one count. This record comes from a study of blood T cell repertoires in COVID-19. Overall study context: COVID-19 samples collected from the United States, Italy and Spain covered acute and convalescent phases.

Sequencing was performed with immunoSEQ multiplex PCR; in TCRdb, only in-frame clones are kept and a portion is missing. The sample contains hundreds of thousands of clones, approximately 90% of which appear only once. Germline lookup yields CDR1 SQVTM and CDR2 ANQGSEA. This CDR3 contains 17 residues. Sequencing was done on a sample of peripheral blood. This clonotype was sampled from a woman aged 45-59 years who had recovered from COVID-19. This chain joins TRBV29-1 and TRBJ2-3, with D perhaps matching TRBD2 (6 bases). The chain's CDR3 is CSSSPRQIRGGTDTQYF. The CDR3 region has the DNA TGCAGTTCCTCTCCCAGACAGATTCGCGGGGGCACAGATACGCAGTATTTT.